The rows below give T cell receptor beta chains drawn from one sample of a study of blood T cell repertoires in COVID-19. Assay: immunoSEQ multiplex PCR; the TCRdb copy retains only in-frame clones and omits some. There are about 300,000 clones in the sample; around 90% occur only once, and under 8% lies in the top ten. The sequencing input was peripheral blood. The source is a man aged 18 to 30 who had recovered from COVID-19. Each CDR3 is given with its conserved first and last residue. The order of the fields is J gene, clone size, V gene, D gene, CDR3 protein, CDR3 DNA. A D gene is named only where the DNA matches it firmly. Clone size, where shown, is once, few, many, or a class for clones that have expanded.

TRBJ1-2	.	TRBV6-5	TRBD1	CASLSQTGEGYTF	TGTGCCAGCCTATCGCAAACAGGGGAGGGCTACACCTTC
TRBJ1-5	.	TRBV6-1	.	CASSEATYGVQPQHF	TGTGCCAGCAGTGAAGCCACTTATGGAGTTCAGCCCCAGCATTTT
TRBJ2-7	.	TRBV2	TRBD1	CAGQTGRRDEQYF	TGTGCCGGACAGACAGGGAGAAGGGACGAGCAGTACTTC
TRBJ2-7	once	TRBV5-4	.	CASSPSGGIAGLYEQYF	TGTGCCAGCAGTCCGTCAGGGGGGATAGCCGGATTGTACGAGCAGTACTTC
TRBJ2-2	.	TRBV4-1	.	CASSQDPPGTNTGELFF	TGCGCCAGCAGCCAAGATCCCCCAGGAACGAACACCGGGGAGCTGTTTTTT
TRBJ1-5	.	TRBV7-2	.	CASSPQEGPQPQHF	TGTGCCAGCAGCCCTCAGGAGGGGCCTCAGCCCCAGCATTTT
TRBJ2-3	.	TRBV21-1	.	CASSKARAGAHPDTQYF	TGTGCCAGCAGCAAAGCTCGGGCGGGAGCCCATCCAGATACGCAGTATTTT
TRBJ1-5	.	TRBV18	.	CASSPGRERNQPQHF	TGTGCCAGCTCACCTGGGAGGGAACGGAATCAGCCCCAGCATTTT
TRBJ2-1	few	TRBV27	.	CASSPGWSQFF	TGTGCCAGCAGTCCAGGCTGGTCGCAGTTCTTC
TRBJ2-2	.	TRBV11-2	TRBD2	CASSLGGAGARNTGELFF	TGTGCCAGCAGCTTAGGGGGAGCGGGGGCCCGGAACACCGGGGAGCTGTTTTTT
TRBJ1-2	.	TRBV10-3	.	CAISESGGTGGYTF	TGTGCCATCAGTGAGTCAGGCGGGACCGGTGGCTACACCTTC
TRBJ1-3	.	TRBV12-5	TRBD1	CASGLATGLVYF	TGTGCTAGTGGTTTGGCGACAGGGTTGGTATATTTT
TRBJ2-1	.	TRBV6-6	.	CASSSPVSYNEQFF	TGTGCCAGCAGTTCCCCTGTGTCCTACAATGAGCAGTTCTTC
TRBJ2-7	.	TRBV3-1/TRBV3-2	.	CASSQMGARYEQYF	TGTGCCAGCAGCCAGATGGGGGCACGCTACGAGCAGTACTTC
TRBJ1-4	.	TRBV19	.	CASSMDIRDEKLFF	TGTGCCAGTAGTATGGACATAAGAGATGAAAAACTGTTTTTT
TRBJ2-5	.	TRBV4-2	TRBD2	CASSQEPTSWETQYF	TGTGCCAGCAGCCAGGAACCGACTAGCTGGGAGACCCAGTACTTC
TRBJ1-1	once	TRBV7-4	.	CASSLSVSGQNTEAFF	TGTGCCAGCAGCTTAAGTGTGTCAGGGCAGAACACTGAAGCTTTCTTT
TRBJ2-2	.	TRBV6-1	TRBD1	CASSEAGRGTGELFF	TGTGCCAGCAGTGAAGCGGGCAGGGGGACCGGGGAGCTGTTTTTT
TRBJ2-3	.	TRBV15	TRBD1	CATSRLQGERDTQYF	TGTGCCACCAGCAGGTTACAGGGGGAGAGAGATACGCAGTATTTT
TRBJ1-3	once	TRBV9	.	CASSPTGQTGNTIYF	TGTGCCAGCAGCCCTACAGGGCAGACTGGAAACACCATATATTTT
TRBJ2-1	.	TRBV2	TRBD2	CAGGTSGSNEQFF	TGTGCCGGCGGGACTAGCGGGAGCAATGAGCAGTTCTTC
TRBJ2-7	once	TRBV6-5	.	CASGSADSYEQYF	TGTGCCAGCGGGTCGGCGGACTCCTACGAGCAGTACTTC
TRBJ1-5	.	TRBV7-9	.	CASSLGSSRNQPQHF	TGTGCCAGCAGCTTAGGGTCCTCGCGGAATCAGCCCCAGCATTTT
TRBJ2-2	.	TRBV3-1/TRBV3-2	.	CASSQLGQGSSGELFF	TGTGCCAGCAGCCAATTAGGGCAGGGTAGTTCCGGGGAGCTGTTTTTT
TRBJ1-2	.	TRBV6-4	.	CASSDGQGGYTF	TGTGCCAGCAGTGACGGACAAGGTGGCTACACCTTC
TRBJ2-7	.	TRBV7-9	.	CASTHDSYEQYF	TGTGCCAGCACCCACGACAGCTACGAGCAGTACTTC
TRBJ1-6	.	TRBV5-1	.	CASSLDSRDNNSPLHF	TGCGCCAGCAGCTTGGATTCCAGGGACAACAATTCACCCCTCCACTTT
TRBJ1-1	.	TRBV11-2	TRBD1	CASSLGTGVTEAFF	TGTGCCAGCAGCTTGGGGACAGGGGTCACTGAAGCTTTCTTT
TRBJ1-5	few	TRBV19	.	CASGGQGSHQPQHF	TGTGCCAGTGGAGGGCAGGGAAGTCATCAGCCCCAGCATTTT
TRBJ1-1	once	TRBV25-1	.	CASSDREVTEAFF	TGTGCCAGCAGTGACCGGGAAGTCACTGAAGCTTTCTTT
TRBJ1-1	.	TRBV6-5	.	CASSYGTRNTEAFF	TGTGCCAGCAGTTACGGGACTCGGAACACTGAAGCTTTCTTT
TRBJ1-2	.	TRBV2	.	CATSLEQDIYGYTF	TGTGCCACCTCACTGGAACAGGATATCTATGGCTACACCTTC
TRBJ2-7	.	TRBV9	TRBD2	CASSPGAGGLEQYF	TGTGCCAGCAGCCCCGGAGCGGGAGGGCTCGAGCAGTACTTC
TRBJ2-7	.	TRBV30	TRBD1	CAWNNNRGRNREQYF	TGTGCCTGGAACAATAACAGGGGGCGCAACCGCGAGCAGTACTTC
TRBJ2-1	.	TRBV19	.	CASSRTPFSSYNEQFF	TGTGCCAGTAGTAGGACTCCTTTTAGCTCCTACAATGAGCAGTTCTTC
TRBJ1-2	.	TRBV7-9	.	CASSRIGDTSNYGYTF	TGTGCCAGCAGCCGCATTGGGGACACTTCTAACTATGGCTACACCTTC
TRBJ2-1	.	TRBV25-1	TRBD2	CASSVAGLNEQFF	TGTGCCAGCTCCGTAGCGGGGCTTAATGAGCAGTTCTTC
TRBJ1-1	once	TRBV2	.	CASSDPRDPGDTEAFF	TGTGCCAGCAGTGACCCTAGGGACCCAGGGGACACTGAAGCTTTCTTT
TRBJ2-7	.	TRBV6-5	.	CASTQGNEQYF	TGTGCCAGCACCCAGGGTAACGAGCAGTACTTC
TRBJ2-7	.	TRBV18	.	CASSPAGGEQYF	TGTGCCAGCTCCCCAGCCGGCGGGGAGCAGTACTTC
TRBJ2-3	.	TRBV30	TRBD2	CAWTSGSADTQYF	TGTGCCTGGACTAGCGGGAGTGCAGATACGCAGTATTTT
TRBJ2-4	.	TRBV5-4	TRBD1	CASSFRDSAAKNIQYF	TGTGCCAGCAGCTTCCGGGACAGTGCAGCCAAAAACATTCAGTACTTC
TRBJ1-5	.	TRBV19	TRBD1	CASRDRADQPQHF	TGTGCCAGTAGAGACAGGGCTGATCAGCCCCAGCATTTT
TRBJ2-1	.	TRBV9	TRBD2	CASSVEELAGISYNEQFF	TGTGCCAGCAGCGTAGAGGAGCTAGCGGGAATATCCTACAATGAGCAGTTCTTC
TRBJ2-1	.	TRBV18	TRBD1	CASSPQDRGLEQFF	TGTGCCAGCTCACCACAGGACAGGGGGTTGGAGCAGTTCTTC
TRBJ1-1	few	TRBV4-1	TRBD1	CASAPGPGQQNTEAFF	TGCGCCAGCGCCCCCGGCCCGGGACAGCAGAACACTGAAGCTTTCTTT
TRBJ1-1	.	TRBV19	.	CASSIGVAEAFF	TGTGCCAGTAGTATCGGGGTGGCTGAAGCTTTCTTT
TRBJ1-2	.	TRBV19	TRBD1	CASSRRLPGTVEAKISYGYTF	TGTGCCAGTAGTAGACGCTTACCCGGGACAGTTGAGGCCAAAATCTCATATGGCTACACCTTC
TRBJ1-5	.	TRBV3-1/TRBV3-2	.	CASSQVGDNQPQHF	TGTGCCAGCAGCCAAGTAGGGGACAATCAGCCCCAGCATTTT
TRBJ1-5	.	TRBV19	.	CASSNREGQPQHF	TGTGCCAGTAGTAACAGGGAAGGCCAGCCCCAGCATTTT
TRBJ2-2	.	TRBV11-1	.	CASSVTAPNTGELFF	TGTGCCAGCAGCGTGACAGCCCCGAACACCGGGGAGCTGTTTTTT
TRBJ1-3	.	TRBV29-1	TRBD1	CSVSKDRGPGNTIYF	TGCAGCGTTTCGAAGGACAGGGGTCCCGGAAACACCATATATTTT
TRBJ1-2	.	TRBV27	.	CASSLSGPGYGYTF	TGTGCCAGCAGTTTATCAGGGCCAGGGTATGGCTACACCTTC
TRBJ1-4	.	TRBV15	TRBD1	CATSRKTGYFEKLFF	TGTGCCACCAGCAGAAAGACAGGGTATTTCGAAAAACTGTTTTTT
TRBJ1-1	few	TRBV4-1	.	CASSQTGGGTVEAFF	TGCGCCAGCAGCCAAACTGGGGGGGGCACGGTTGAAGCTTTCTTT
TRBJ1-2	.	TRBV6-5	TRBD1	CASSQGGPGGYTF	TGTGCCAGCTCCCAGGGGGGCCCCGGGGGCTACACCTTC
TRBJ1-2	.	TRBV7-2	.	CASSEDSYGYTF	TGTGCCAGCAGCGAGGACAGCTATGGCTACACCTTC